This TCR beta chain was documented in a study of cytomegalovirus exposure and HLA in healthy donors. The study's findings and limits: Donors belonging to an Asian-associated ancestry cluster reportedly showed fewer N-insertions in productive TCRs than the 666-donor mean, according to what a later analysis found. Most likely, a cluster of highly shared sequence variants arose as a sequencing artifact. As a later analysis showed, a missense DCLRE1C variant was linked to trimming of TCR beta V- and J-genes.

The PCR ran on 60 Vbeta and 13 Jbeta primers. Only in-frame clones appear in the TCRdb table, and some are missing; sequencing was by immunoSEQ multiplex PCR. Among 70,000 or so clones, roughly 68% were seen once, and the ten largest hold more than 2.5%. About this clone: Its target is not known.

CDR3 length: 15 amino acids. Germline V CDR1 and CDR2: KGHSH, LQKENI. The trim removed 3 bases at V and 3 bases at J, leaving 8 bases unmatched. The TCR sequence derives from a woman aged 50 to 65 in good health and CMV-seronegative. Input material: PBMCs. V usage is TRBV18 and J usage is TRBJ2-7, with 7 nucleotides matching TRBD1. The DNA for the CDR3 is TGTGCCAGCTCACCTCAACAGGGGAACCTCTACGAGCAGTACTTC. Translation gives CASSPQQGNLYEQYF.